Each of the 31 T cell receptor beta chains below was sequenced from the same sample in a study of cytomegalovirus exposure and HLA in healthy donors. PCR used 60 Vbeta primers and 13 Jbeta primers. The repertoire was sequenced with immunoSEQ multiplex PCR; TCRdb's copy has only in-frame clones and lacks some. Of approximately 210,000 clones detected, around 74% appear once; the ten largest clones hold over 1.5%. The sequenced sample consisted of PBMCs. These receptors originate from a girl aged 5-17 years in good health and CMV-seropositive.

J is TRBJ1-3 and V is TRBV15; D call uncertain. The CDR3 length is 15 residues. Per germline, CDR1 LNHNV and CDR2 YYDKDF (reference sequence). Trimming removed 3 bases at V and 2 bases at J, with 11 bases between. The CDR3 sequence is CATSSGEVAGNTIYF. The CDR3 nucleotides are TGTGCCACCAGCAGCGGTGAGGTCGCTGGAAACACCATATATTTT.

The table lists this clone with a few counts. The DNA of the CDR3 is TGTGCCAGCAGCCAAGACCGTACCAGGGGGCAATCCCCGCAGTATTTT. Translating it yields CASSQDRTRGQSPQYF. The rearrangement links TRBV4-2 to TRBJ2-3; TRBD1 aligns across 8 bases. Per germline, CDR1 LGHNA and CDR2 YNFKEQ. Losses at the gene ends were 0 bases for V and 10 bases for J; bases not matched to a gene: 12. The CDR3 sequence is 16 residues long.

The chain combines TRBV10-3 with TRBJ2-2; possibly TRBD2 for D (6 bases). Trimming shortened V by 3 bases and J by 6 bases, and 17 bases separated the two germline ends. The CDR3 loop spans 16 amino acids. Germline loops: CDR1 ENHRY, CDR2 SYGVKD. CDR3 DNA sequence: TGTGCCATCAGTGAAGAGGGCGGGGCCCACCCCGGGGAGCTGTTTTTT. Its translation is CAISEEGGAHPGELFF.

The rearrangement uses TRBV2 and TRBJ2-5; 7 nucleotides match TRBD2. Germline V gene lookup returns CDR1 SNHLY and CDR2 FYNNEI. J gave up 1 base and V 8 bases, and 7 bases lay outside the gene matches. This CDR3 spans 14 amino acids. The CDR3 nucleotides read TGTGCCAGCGGACTAGAGCCCTCCCAAGAGACCCAGTACTTC. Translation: CASGLEPSQETQYF.

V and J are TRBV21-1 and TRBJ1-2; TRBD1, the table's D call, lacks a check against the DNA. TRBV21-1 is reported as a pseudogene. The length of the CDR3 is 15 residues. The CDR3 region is CASSRPTTANYGYTF. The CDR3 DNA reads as TGTGCCAGCAGCAGGCCGACGACAGCTAACTATGGCTACACCTTC.

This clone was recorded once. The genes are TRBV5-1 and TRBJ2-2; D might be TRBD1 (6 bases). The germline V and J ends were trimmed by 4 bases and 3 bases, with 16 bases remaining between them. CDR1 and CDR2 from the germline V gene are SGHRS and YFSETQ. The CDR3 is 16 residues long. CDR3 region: CASSARQVVDTGELFF. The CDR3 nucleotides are TGCGCCAGCAGCGCAAGACAGGTGGTGGACACCGGGGAGCTGTTTTTT.

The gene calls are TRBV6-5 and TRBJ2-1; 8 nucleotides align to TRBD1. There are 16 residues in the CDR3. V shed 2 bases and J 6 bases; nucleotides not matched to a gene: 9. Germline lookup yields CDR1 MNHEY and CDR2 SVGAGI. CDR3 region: CASSYPGTGLGNEQFF. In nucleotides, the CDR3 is TGTGCCAGCAGTTACCCCGGGACAGGTTTAGGCAATGAGCAGTTCTTC.

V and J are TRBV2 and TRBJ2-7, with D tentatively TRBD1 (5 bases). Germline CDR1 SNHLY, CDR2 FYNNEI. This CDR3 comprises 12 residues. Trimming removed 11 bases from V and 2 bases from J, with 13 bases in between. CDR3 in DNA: TGTGCCGCCCTAGACAGACCCTACGAGCAGTACTTC. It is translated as CAALDRPYEQYF.

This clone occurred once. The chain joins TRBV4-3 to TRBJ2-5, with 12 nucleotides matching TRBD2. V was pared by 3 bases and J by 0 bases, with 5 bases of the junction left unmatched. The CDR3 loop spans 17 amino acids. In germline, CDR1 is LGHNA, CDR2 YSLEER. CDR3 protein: CASSQALAGGNQETQYF. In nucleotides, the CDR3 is TGCGCCAGCAGCCAGGCCCTAGCGGGGGGGAACCAAGAGACCCAGTACTTC.

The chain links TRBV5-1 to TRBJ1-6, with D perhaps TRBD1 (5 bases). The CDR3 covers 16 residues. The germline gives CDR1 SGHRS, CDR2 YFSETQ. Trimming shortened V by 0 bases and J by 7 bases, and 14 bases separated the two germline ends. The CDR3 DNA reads TGCGCCAGCAGCTTGGATGTCGGGGCGGGGAATTCACCCCTCCACTTT. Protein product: CASSLDVGAGNSPLHF.

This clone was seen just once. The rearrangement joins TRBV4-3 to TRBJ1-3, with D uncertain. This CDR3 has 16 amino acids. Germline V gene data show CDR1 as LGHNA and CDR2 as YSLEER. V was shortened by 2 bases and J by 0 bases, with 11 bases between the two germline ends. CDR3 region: CASSQSGPGSGNTIYF. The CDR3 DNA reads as TGCGCCAGCAGCCAATCCGGTCCAGGCTCTGGAAACACCATATATTTT.

The CDR3 DNA follows: TGTGCCAGCAGCTCCCTTGGGACTAGCGGGGGGAGCTCGAGCACAGATACGCAGTATTTT. Translation: CASSSLGTSGGSSSTDTQYF. The V and J genes are TRBV5-4 and TRBJ2-3; the match to TRBD2 covers 15 bases. CDR3 length: 20 residues. The V segment lost 3 bases and the J segment 0 bases; nucleotides outside the gene matches: 11. The V gene's germline CDR1 is SGHNT and CDR2 YYREEE (reference sequence).

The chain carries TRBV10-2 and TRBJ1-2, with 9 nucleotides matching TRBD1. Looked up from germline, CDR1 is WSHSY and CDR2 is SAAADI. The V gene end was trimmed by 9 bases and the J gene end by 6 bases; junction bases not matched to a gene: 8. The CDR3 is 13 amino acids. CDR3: CASKKDRGHGYTF. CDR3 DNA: TGCGCCAGTAAGAAGGACAGGGGACATGGCTACACCTTC.

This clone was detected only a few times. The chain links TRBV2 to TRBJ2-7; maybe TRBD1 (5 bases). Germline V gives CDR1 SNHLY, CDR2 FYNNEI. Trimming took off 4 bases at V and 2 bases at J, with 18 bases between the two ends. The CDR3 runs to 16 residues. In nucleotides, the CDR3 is TGTGCCAGCAGTGTGGTCTCGGGCAGGGCGGCCTACGAGCAGTACTTC. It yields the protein CASSVVSGRAAYEQYF.

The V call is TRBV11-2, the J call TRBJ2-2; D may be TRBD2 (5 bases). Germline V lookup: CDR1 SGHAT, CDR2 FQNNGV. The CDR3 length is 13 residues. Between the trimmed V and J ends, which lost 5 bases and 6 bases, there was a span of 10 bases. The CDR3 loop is CASSRGSAGELFF. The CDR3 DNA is TGTGCCAGCAGCCGAGGGAGCGCCGGGGAGCTGTTTTTT.

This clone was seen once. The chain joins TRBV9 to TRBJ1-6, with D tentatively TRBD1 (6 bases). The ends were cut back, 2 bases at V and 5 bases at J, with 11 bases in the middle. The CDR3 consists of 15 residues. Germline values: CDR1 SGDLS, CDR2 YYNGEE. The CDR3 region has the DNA TGTGCCAGCAGCGTTGGACAGCCAAATAATTCACCCCTCCACTTT. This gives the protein CASSVGQPNNSPLHF. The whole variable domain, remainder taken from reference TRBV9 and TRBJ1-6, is DSGVTQTPKHLITATGQRVTLRCSPRSGDLSVYWYQQSLDQGLQFLIQYYNGEERAKGNILERFSAQQFPDLHSELNLSSLELGDSALYFCASSVGQPNNSPLHFGNGTRLTVT.

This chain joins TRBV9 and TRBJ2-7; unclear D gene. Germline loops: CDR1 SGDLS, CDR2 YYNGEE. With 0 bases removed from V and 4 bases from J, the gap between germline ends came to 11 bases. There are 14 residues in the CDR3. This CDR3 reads CASSVDYGLYEQYF. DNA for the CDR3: TGTGCCAGCAGCGTAGATTATGGGCTTTACGAGCAGTACTTC.

The CDR3 nucleotides are TGTGCCAGCAGTACCACGGGCGAGCAGTACTTC. This sequence encodes CASSTTGEQYF. The chain is built from TRBV2 and TRBJ2-7; D gene ambiguous. This CDR3 is built from 11 residues. The V end was cut by 5 bases, the J end by 6 bases, with 8 bases between. Germline assignment: CDR1 SNHLY and CDR2 FYNNEI.

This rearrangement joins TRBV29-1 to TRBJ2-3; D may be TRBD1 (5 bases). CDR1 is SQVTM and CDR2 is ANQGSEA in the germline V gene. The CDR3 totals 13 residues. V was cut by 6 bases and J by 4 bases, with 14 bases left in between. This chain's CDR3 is CSVPPGFPDTQYF. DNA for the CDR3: TGCAGCGTACCTCCAGGGTTCCCAGATACGCAGTATTTT.

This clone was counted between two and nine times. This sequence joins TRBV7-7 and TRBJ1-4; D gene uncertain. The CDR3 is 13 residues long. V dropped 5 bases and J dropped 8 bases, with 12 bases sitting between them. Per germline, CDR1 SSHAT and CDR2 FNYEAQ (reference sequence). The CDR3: CASSEAGSEKLFF. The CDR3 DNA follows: TGTGCCAGCAGCGAAGCGGGATCAGAAAAACTGTTTTTT.

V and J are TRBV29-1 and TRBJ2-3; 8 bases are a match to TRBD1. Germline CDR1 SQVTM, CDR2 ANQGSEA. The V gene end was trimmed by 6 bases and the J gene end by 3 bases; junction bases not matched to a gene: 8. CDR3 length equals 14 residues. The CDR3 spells CSVRTGWGTDTQYF. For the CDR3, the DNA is TGCAGCGTCAGGACAGGGTGGGGGACAGATACGCAGTATTTT.

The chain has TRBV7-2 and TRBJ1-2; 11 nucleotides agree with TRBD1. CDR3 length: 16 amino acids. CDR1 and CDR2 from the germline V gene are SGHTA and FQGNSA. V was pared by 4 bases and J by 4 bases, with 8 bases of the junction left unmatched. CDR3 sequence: CASSSKGQGAIYGYTF. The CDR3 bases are TGTGCCAGCAGCTCTAAAGGACAGGGGGCGATCTATGGCTACACCTTC.

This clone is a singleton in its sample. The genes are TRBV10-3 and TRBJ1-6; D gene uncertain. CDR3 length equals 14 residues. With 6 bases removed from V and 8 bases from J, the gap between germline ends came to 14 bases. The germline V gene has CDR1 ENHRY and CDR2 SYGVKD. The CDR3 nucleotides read TGTGCCATCAGGCCGGAGGATTTTTATTCACCCCTCCACTTT. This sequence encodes CAIRPEDFYSPLHF.

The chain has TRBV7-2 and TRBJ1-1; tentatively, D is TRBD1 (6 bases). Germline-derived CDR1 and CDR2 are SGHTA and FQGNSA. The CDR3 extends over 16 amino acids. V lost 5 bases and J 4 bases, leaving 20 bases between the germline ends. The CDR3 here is CASSLGAAGLGTEAFF. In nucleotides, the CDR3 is TGTGCCAGCAGCCTGGGGGCAGCAGGGTTGGGCACTGAAGCTTTCTTT.

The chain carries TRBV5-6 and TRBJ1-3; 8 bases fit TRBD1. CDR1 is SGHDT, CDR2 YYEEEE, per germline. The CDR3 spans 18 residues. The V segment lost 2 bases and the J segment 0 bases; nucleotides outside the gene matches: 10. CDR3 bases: TGTGCCAGCAGCTTAACCGGGACAGGCGCGCTCTCTGGAAACACCATATATTTT. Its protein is CASSLTGTGALSGNTIYF.

The DNA of the CDR3 is TGTGCCAGCAGTGAGATTGCGGGACAGGTGGGGTCACCCCTCCACTTT. It codes for CASSEIAGQVGSPLHF. The chain couples TRBV2 to TRBJ1-6; 8 nucleotides agree with TRBD1. The CDR3 is 16 residues long. Germline V CDR1 and CDR2: SNHLY, FYNNEI. Trimming removed 3 bases from V and 10 bases from J; junction bases left unmatched: 11.

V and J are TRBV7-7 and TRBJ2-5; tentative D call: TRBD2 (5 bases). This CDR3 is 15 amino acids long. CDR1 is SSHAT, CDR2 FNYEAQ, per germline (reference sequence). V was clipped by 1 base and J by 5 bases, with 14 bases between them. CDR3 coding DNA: TGTGCCAGCAGCTTAGTGCAGTCTAGCCGGGAGACCCAGTACTTC. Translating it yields CASSLVQSSRETQYF.

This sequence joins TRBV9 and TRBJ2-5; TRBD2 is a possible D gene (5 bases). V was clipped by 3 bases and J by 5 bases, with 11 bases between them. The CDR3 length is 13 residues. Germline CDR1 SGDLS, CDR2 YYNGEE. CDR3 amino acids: CASSATPGETQYF. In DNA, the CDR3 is TGTGCCAGCAGCGCGACCCCGGGGGAGACCCAGTACTTC.

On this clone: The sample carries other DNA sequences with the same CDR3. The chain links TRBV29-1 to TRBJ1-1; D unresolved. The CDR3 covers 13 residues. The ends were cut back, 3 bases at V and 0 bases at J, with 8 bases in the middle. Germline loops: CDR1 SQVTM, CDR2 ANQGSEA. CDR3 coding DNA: TGCAGCGTTGAGGGCAGGATGAACACTGAAGCTTTCTTT. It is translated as CSVEGRMNTEAFF.

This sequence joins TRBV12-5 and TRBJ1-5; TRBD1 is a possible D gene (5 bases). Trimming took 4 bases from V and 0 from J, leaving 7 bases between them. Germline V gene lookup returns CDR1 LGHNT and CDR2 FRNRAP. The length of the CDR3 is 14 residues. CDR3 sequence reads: CASGWGNSNQPQHF. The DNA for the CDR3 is TGTGCTAGTGGTTGGGGCAATAGCAATCAGCCCCAGCATTTT.

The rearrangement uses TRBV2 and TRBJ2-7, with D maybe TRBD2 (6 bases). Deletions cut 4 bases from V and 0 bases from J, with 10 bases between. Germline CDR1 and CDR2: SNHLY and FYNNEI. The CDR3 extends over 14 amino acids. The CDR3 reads CASSARTTSYEQYF. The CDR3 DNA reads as TGTGCCAGCAGTGCTAGGACTACCTCCTACGAGCAGTACTTC.